What follows are 4 T cell receptor beta chains derived from one specimen sequenced in a study of shared clonotypes between healthy human individuals. Sequencing used immunoSEQ multiplex PCR; TCRdb keeps in-frame clones, though not all of them. The profile shows 1 million to 1.2 million clones, around three quarters of them singletons. Material: memory CD4+ T cells from PBMCs. Subset reported: CD45RA-negative fraction. These receptors originate from a man aged 18 to 30 in good health. Some clones in this sample may be carry-over from other donors' samples.

V usage is TRBV2 and J usage is TRBJ1-5; 7 nucleotides match TRBD1. This CDR3 spans 14 amino acids. Germline trimming cut 6 bases from V and 4 bases from J; bases unmatched to any gene: 6. From germline, CDR1 is SNHLY and CDR2 FYNNEI. This CDR3 is CASRTTGNNQPQHF. The CDR3 nucleotides are TGTGCCAGCAGGACGACAGGGAATAATCAGCCCCAGCATTTT. Supplemented by reference TRBV2 and TRBJ1-5, the full variable domain reads EPEVTQTPSHQVTQMGQEVILRCVPISNHLYFYWYRQILGQKVEFLVSFYNNEISEKSEIFDDQFSVERPDGSNFTLKIRSTKLEDSAMYFCASRTTGNNQPQHFGDGTRLSIL.

V usage is TRBV27 and J usage is TRBJ2-2, with D perhaps matching TRBD1 or TRBD2 (5 bases each). The CDR3 covers 16 residues. Germline V CDR1 and CDR2: MNHEY, SMNVEV (reference sequence). The V gene lost 4 bases and the J gene lost 0 bases, with 12 bases spanning the gap. This CDR3 is CASSSGASTNTGELFF. CDR3 DNA: TGTGCCAGCAGTTCCGGGGCCTCTACGAACACCGGGGAGCTGTTTTTT.

The CDR3 loop reads CALASGGTTNEKLFF. CDR3 coding DNA: TGTGCCTTGGCCTCCGGAGGGACAACTAATGAAAAACTGTTTTTT. The J gene is TRBJ1-4, the V gene TRBV28; D is unresolved. The CDR3 runs 15 residues. V was shortened by 11 bases and J by 0 bases, with 16 bases between the two germline ends. The germline V gene encodes CDR1 MDHEN and CDR2 SYDVKM.

The V and J genes are TRBV11-3 and TRBJ2-2; tentatively, D is TRBD2 (5 bases). Germline V gives CDR1 SGHNT, CDR2 YENEEA. V shed 2 bases and J shed 3 bases, with 10 bases lying between them. This CDR3 comprises 15 residues. The DNA for the CDR3 is TGTGCCAGCAGCTTACGGGGAGTTGACACCGGGGAGCTGTTTTTT. Translated: CASSLRGVDTGELFF. Filled out from reference TRBV11-3 and TRBJ2-2, the complete variable domain reads EAGVVQSPRYKIIEKKQPVAFWCNPISGHNTLYWYLQNLGQGPELLIRYENEEAVDDSQLPKDRFSAERLKGVDSTLKIQPAELGDSAVYLCASSLRGVDTGELFFGEGSRLTVL.